A selection of T cell receptor beta chains follows, all from one sample in a study of T cell repertoires in cytomegalovirus infection. TCRdb fed the reads into MiXCR, producing one record per CDR3 protein. This table holds 150,000 to 200,000 distinct CDR3 sequences, roughly 9% found once. Material for sequencing was PBMCs. The source is a human donor in good health (CMV status not recorded). Some clones in this sample may be carry-over from other donors' samples. Each CDR3 is given with its conserved first and last residue. Fields, in order: J gene, clone size, V gene, D gene, CDR3 protein, CDR3 DNA. The D gene is left open where the match is weak. The size entry is marked missing in some rows and otherwise reads once, few, many or a size class.

>TRBJ1-6|few|TRBV4-3|NA
CASSQSLRGGSPLHF
TGCGCCAGCAGCCAAAGTCTAAGGGGCGGGTCACCCCTCCACTTT
>TRBJ2-3|many|TRBV7-8|NA
CASSHRRGARDTQYF
TGTGCCAGCAGCCACCGCCGGGGGGCAAGAGATACGCAGTATTTT
>TRBJ2-1|NA|TRBV12-3/TRBV12-4|NA
CASSLALGTYNEQFF
TGTGCCAGCAGTTTGGCCCTAGGCACCTACAATGAGCAGTTCTTC
>TRBJ2-3|many|TRBV7-2|NA
CASSLKWANRAEDTQYF
TGTGCCAGCAGCTTAAAGTGGGCCAACAGGGCCGAGGATACGCAGTATTTT
>TRBJ2-7|few|TRBV11-2|NA
CASSLEAGRSYEQYF
TGTGCCAGCAGCTTAGAGGCGGGGCGCTCCTACGAGCAGTACTTC
>TRBJ2-3|many|TRBV24-1|NA
CATRDSTDTQYF
TGTGCCACCAGGGACTCCACAGATACGCAGTATTTT
>TRBJ2-2|many|TRBV7-2|NA
CASSLVGGTGELFF
TGTGCCAGCAGCTTAGTTGGCGGCACCGGGGAGCTGTTTTTT
>TRBJ1-1|many|TRBV6-2/TRBV6-3|NA
CASREKRGANTEAFF
TGTGCCAGCAGGGAGAAAAGGGGCGCAAACACTGAAGCTTTCTTT
>TRBJ2-3|few|TRBV19|TRBD2
CASSPRTSGGSTDTQYF
TGTGCCAGTAGTCCTCGGACTAGCGGGGGCAGCACAGATACGCAGTATTTT
>TRBJ2-7|many|TRBV7-2|TRBD2
CASSLFLLKQGGGEGEQYF
TGTGCCAGCAGCTTATTCCTTTTGAAACAGGGCGGGGGGGAGGGCGAGCAGTACTTC
>TRBJ2-5|many|TRBV7-3|NA
CASSFYSSSQETQYF
TGTGCCAGCAGCTTTTATAGCAGCAGCCAAGAGACCCAGTACTTC
>TRBJ2-4|many|TRBV28|NA
CASANSPTKNIQYF
TGTGCCAGCGCGAATAGTCCGACCAAAAACATTCAGTACTTC
>TRBJ2-5|few|TRBV7-2|TRBD2
CASSLSGGYQETQYF
TGTGCCAGCAGCTTAAGCGGGGGGTACCAAGAGACCCAGTACTTC
>TRBJ1-1|few|TRBV18|NA
CASSRQRENTEAFF
TGTGCCAGCTCTCGACAGAGGGAGAACACTGAAGCTTTCTTT
>TRBJ2-6|NA|TRBV30|TRBD1
CASARTGFSGANVLTF
TGTGCCTCCGCAAGGACAGGGTTTTCTGGGGCCAACGTCCTGACTTTC
>TRBJ2-2|many|TRBV7-2|NA
CASRASDTGELFF
TGTGCCAGCAGGGCTAGTGACACCGGGGAGCTGTTTTTT
>TRBJ2-6|NA|TRBV2|NA
CARDLSLSGANVLTF
TGTGCCAGAGACCTTTCCCTCTCTGGGGCCAACGTCCTGACTTTC
>TRBJ2-2|once|TRBV5-1|NA
CASSSGNTGELFF
TGCGCCAGCAGCTCGGGCAATACCGGGGAGCTGTTTTTT
>TRBJ2-7|many|TRBV7-6|TRBD2
CASSDSGGREPYEQYF
TGTGCCAGCAGCGACTCCGGAGGGAGGGAACCCTACGAGCAGTACTTC
>TRBJ1-3|many|TRBV7-8|NA
CASSLARQPIPSNTIYF
TGTGCCAGCAGCTTAGCGAGACAGCCGATTCCCTCAAACACCATATATTTT
>TRBJ2-5|many|TRBV20-1|TRBD2
CSARDPRSGGGGETQYF
TGCAGTGCTAGAGATCCCAGAAGCGGGGGGGGTGGTGAGACCCAGTACTTC
>TRBJ1-2|few|TRBV4-3|NA
CASSQGPGGYGYTF
TGCGCCAGCAGCCAAGGTCCGGGGGGATATGGCTACACCTTC
>TRBJ2-1|few|TRBV10-3|NA
CATQGTSSYNEQFF
TGTGCCACTCAGGGCACGAGCTCCTACAATGAGCAGTTCTTC
>TRBJ2-7|few|TRBV7-9|NA
CASSIQGYEQYF
TGTGCCAGCAGTATACAGGGATACGAGCAGTACTTC
>TRBJ2-5|many|TRBV7-9|NA
CASSLTGIQETQYF
TGTGCCAGCAGCTTGACAGGAATACAAGAGACCCAGTACTTC
>TRBJ2-1|many|TRBV11-1|NA
CASSLDPGLNEQFF
TGTGCCAGCAGCTTAGACCCGGGACTCAACGAGCAGTTCTTC
>TRBJ1-1|many|TRBV6-6|TRBD1
CASSGQGELNTEAFF
TGTGCCAGCAGCGGACAGGGGGAGTTGAACACTGAAGCTTTCTTT
>TRBJ1-5|NA|TRBV2|NA
CASSDSFGGYNQPQHF
TGTGCCAGCAGTGATTCATTTGGAGGGTATAATCAGCCCCAGCATTTT
>TRBJ2-1|many|TRBV7-9|NA
CASSPRTLYNEQFF
TGTGCCAGCAGCCCCCGCACCCTCTACAATGAGCAGTTCTTC
>TRBJ1-3|few|TRBV18|NA
CASSPTEIGNTIYF
TGTGCCAGCTCACCTACAGAGATCGGAAACACCATATATTTT
>TRBJ2-2|NA|TRBV7-8|TRBD1
CASSPDPGTADTGELFF
TGTGCCAGCAGCCCTGACCCCGGGACAGCCGACACCGGGGAGCTGTTTTTT
>TRBJ1-2|NA|TRBV15|TRBD1
CATSRGGEQGHGYGYTF
TGTGCCACCAGCAGAGGTGGGGAACAGGGGCACGGCTATGGCTACACCTTC
>TRBJ1-3|few|TRBV28|TRBD1
CASTLGGASGNTIYF
TGTGCCAGCACCCTAGGGGGCGCGTCTGGAAACACCATATATTTT
>TRBJ2-7|many|TRBV7-8|NA
CASSFYLQGSEQYF
TGTGCCAGCAGCTTTTACTTACAGGGTAGCGAGCAGTACTTC
>TRBJ1-2|few|TRBV27|NA
CASSGHYGYTF
TGTGCCAGCAGTGGACATTATGGCTACACCTTC
>TRBJ2-2|few|TRBV28|TRBD2
CASSLFSGGARGELFF
TGTGCCAGCAGTTTATTCTCGGGAGGTGCACGCGGGGAGCTGTTTTTT
>TRBJ2-5|NA|TRBV7-3|NA
CASSLTGAVGETQYF
TGTGCCAGCAGCTTAACGGGAGCGGTCGGAGAGACCCAGTACTTC
>TRBJ2-2|NA|TRBV29-1|TRBD2
CSVEAPGLAGDGGELFF
TGCAGCGTTGAAGCCCCAGGACTAGCGGGAGATGGCGGGGAGCTGTTTTTT
>TRBJ2-3|NA|TRBV12-3/TRBV12-4|NA
CASTRLGGSTDTQYF
TGTGCCAGCACCCGCCTGGGGGGTAGCACAGATACGCAGTATTTT
>TRBJ2-7|many|TRBV7-2|TRBD1
CASSSGQSSYEQYF
TGTGCCAGCAGCTCGGGACAGAGCTCCTACGAGCAGTACTTC
>TRBJ2-1|many|TRBV11-2|TRBD2
CASSLGGGVDEQFF
TGTGCCAGCAGCTTAGGGGGAGGGGTCGATGAGCAGTTCTTC
>TRBJ1-2|many|TRBV12-3/TRBV12-4|NA
CASSSPGYGYTF
TGTGCCAGCAGTTCGCCAGGGTATGGCTACACCTTC
>TRBJ2-7|few|TRBV5-1|NA
CASSLETLSSYEQYF
TGCGCCAGCAGCTTGGAGACCCTTAGCTCCTACGAGCAGTACTTC
>TRBJ1-3|many|TRBV10-3|NA
CAISARQRAGGNTIYF
TGTGCCATCAGTGCCAGACAGAGGGCAGGAGGAAACACCATATATTTT
>TRBJ1-1|many|TRBV7-2|NA
CASSLELNTEAFF
TGTGCCAGCAGCTTAGAGCTGAACACTGAAGCTTTCTTT
>TRBJ1-6|many|TRBV6-5|NA
CASSYRKTGTEDVAPLHF
TGTGCCAGCAGTTACCGCAAGACAGGTACAGAGGATGTCGCACCCCTCCACTTT
>TRBJ2-1|few|TRBV5-1|NA
CASSVGQTREQFF
TGCGCCAGCAGCGTAGGACAGACGCGGGAGCAGTTCTTC
>TRBJ1-5|many|TRBV12-3/TRBV12-4|NA
CASSNTGLQPQHF
TGTGCCAGCAGTAATACAGGGCTTCAGCCCCAGCATTTT
>TRBJ2-7|many|TRBV7-2|NA
CASKRDRSSYEQYF
TGTGCCAGTAAACGGGACCGATCATCCTACGAGCAGTACTTC
>TRBJ1-5|NA|TRBV19|TRBD1
CATGSRGPGNQPQHF
TGTGCCACCGGAAGCAGGGGGCCTGGCAATCAGCCCCAGCATTTT
>TRBJ2-1|many|TRBV4-1|TRBD2
CASSQVEAGGQDEQFF
TGCGCCAGCAGCCAAGTCGAAGCGGGAGGTCAGGATGAGCAGTTCTTC
>TRBJ1-2|many|TRBV29-1|TRBD1
CSVPTRGGSNYGYTF
TGCAGCGTCCCGACAAGAGGGGGCTCTAACTATGGCTACACCTTC
>TRBJ2-7|many|TRBV7-2|NA
CASSLVSPSYEQYF
TGTGCCAGCAGCTTAGTTTCACCCTCCTACGAGCAGTACTTC
>TRBJ2-5|many|TRBV7-9|NA
CASSSTGSQETQYF
TGTGCCAGCAGCTCCACAGGGAGCCAAGAGACCCAGTACTTC
>TRBJ1-1|NA|TRBV5-6|TRBD1
CASSSRDRGLNTEAFF
TGTGCCAGCAGCTCCCGGGACAGAGGGTTGAACACTGAAGCTTTCTTT
>TRBJ2-7|many|TRBV7-2|NA
CASSLDMPGRDEQYF
TGTGCCAGCAGCTTAGATATGCCAGGGAGAGACGAGCAGTACTTC